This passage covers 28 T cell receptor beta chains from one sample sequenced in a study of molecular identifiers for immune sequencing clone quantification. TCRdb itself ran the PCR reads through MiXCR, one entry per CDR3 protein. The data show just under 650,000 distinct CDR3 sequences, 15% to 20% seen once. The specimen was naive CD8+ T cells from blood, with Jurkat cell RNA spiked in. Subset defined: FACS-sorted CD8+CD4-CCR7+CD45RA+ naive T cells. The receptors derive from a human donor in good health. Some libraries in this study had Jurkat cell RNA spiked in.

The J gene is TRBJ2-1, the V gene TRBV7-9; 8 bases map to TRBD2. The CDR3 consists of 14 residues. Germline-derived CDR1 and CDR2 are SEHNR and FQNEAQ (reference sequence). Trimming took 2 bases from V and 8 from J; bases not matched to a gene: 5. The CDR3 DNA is TGTGCCAGCAGCTTAAGCGGACTAGCCCATGAGCAGTTCTTC. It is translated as CASSLSGLAHEQFF.

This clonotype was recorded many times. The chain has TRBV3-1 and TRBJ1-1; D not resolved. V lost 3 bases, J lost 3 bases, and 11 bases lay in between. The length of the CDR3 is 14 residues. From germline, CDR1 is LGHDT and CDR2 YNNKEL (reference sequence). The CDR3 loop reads CASSQGPDDTEAFF. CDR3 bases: TGTGCCAGCAGCCAGGGCCCCGACGACACTGAAGCTTTCTTT.

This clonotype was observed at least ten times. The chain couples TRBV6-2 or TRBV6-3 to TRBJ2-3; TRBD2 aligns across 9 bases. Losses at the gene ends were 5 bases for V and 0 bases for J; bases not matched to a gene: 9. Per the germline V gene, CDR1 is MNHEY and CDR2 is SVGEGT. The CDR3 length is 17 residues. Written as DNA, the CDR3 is TGTGCCAGCAGTCGTCCCGGGACTAGCAGGAGCACAGATACGCAGTATTTT. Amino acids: CASSRPGTSRSTDTQYF.

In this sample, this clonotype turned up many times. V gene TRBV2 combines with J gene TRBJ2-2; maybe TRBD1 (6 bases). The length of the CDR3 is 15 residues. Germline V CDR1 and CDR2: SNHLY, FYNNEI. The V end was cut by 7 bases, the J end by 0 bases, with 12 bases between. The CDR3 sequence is CASTLGQPNTGELFF. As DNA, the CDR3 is TGTGCCAGCACCCTAGGACAGCCGAACACCGGGGAGCTGTTTTTT. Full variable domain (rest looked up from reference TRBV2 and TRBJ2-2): EPEVTQTPSHQVTQMGQEVILRCVPISNHLYFYWYRQILGQKVEFLVSFYNNEISEKSEIFDDQFSVERPDGSNFTLKIRSTKLEDSAMYFCASTLGQPNTGELFFGEGSRLTVL.

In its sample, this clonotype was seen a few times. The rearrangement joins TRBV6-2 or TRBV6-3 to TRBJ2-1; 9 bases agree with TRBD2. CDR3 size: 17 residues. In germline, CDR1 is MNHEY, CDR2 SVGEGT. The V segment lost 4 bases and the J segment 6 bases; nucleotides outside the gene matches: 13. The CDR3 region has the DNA TGTGCCAGCAGTTTTGGGACGGGCGGGAGGGCCTTCAATGAGCAGTTCTTC. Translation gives CASSFGTGGRAFNEQFF.

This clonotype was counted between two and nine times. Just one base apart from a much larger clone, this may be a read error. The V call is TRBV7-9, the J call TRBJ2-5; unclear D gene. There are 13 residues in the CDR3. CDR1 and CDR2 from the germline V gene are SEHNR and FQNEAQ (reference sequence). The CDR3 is CASGLAYLETQYF. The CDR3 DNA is TGTGCCAGCGGCTTAGCCTATCTAGAGACCCAGTACTTC.

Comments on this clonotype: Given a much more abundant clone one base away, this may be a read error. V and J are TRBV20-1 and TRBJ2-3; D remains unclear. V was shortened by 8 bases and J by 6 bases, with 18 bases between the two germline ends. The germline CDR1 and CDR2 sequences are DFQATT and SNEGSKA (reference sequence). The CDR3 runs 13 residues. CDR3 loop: CSTRPRPADTQYF. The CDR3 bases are TGCAGTACACGCCCCCGACCGGCGGATACGCAGTATTTT.

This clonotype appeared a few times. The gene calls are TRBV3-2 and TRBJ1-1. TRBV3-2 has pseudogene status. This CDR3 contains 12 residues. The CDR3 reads CASSQDWNEAFF. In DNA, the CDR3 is TGTGCCAGCAGCCAAGATTGGAATGAAGCTTTCTTT.

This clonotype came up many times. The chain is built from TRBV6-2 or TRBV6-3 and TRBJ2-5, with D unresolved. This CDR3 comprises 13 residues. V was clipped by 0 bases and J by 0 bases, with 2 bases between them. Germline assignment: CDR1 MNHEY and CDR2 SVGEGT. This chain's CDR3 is CASSYSYQETQYF. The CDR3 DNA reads TGTGCCAGCAGTTACTCGTACCAAGAGACCCAGTACTTC.

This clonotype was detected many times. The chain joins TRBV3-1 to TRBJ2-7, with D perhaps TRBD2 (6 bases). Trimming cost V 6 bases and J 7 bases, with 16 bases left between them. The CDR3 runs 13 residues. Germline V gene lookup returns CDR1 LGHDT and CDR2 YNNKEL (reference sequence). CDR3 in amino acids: CASSPPGAGEQYF. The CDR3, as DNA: TGTGCCAGCAGTCCCCCGGGCGCGGGAGAGCAGTACTTC.

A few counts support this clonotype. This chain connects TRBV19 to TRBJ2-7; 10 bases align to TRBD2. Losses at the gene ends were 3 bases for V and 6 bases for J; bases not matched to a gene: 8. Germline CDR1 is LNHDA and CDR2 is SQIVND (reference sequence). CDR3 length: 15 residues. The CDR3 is CASSMGASGRTEQYF. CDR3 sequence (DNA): TGTGCCAGTAGTATGGGGGCTAGCGGGAGAACCGAGCAGTACTTC.

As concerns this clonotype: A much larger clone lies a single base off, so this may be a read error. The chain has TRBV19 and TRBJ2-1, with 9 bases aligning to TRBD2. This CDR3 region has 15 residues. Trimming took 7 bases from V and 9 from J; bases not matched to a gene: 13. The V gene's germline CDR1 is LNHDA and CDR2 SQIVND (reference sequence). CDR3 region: CASKVFGGGAGEQFF. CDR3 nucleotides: TGTGCCAGTAAAGTGTTCGGCGGGGGGGCGGGTGAGCAGTTCTTC.

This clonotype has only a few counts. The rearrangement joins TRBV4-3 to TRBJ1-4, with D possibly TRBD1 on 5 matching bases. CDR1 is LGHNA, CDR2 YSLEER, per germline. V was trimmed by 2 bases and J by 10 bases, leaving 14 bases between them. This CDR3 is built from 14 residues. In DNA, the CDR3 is TGCGCCAGCAGCCAACAGGGAGATGTTGGAAAACTGTTTTTT. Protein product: CASSQQGDVGKLFF.

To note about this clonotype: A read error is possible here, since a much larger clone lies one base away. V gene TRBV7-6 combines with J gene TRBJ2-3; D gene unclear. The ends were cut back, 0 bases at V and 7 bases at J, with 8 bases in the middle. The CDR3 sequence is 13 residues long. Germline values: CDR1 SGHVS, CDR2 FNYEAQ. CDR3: CASSLALGNTQYF. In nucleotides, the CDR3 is TGTGCCAGCAGCTTAGCATTAGGCAATACGCAGTATTTT.

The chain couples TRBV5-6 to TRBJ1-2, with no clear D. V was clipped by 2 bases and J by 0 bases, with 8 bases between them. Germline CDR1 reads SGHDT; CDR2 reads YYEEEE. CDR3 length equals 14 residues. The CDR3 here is CASSFFISNYGYTF. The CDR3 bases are TGTGCCAGCAGCTTTTTCATCTCTAACTATGGCTACACCTTC.

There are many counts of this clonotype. The CDR3 DNA reads as TGTGCCAGCAGTGACGGCAGCCGAGAGACCCAGTACTTC. Amino acids: CASSDGSRETQYF. The chain joins TRBV6-5 to TRBJ2-5; D is undetermined. The germline V gene encodes CDR1 MNHEY and CDR2 SVGAGI. The V and J ends lost 5 bases and 4 bases respectively, with 11 bases between them. The CDR3 extends over 13 amino acids.

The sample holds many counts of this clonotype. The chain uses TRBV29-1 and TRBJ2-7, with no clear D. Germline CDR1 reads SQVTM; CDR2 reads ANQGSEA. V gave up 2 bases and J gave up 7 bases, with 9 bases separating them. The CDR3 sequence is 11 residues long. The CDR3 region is CSVELVGEQYF. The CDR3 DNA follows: TGCAGCGTTGAATTGGTGGGGGAGCAGTACTTC.

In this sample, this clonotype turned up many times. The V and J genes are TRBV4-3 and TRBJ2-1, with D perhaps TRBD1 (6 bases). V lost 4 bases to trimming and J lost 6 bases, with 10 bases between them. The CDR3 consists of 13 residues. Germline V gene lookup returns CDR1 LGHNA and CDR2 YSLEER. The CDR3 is CASSRRGGNEQFF. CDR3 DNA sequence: TGCGCCAGCAGCCGGCGAGGGGGCAATGAGCAGTTCTTC.

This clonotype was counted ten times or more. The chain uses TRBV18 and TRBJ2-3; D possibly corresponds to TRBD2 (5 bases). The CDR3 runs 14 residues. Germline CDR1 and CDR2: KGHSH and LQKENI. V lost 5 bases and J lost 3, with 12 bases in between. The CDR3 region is CASSSQPGTDTQYF. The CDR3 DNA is TGTGCCAGCTCATCCCAACCGGGGACAGATACGCAGTATTTT. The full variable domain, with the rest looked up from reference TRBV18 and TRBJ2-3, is NAGVMQNPRHLVRRRGQEARLRCSPMKGHSHVYWYRQLPEEGLKFMVYLQKENIIDESGMPKERFSAEFPKEGPSILRIQQVVRGDSAAYFCASSSQPGTDTQYFGPGTRLTVL.

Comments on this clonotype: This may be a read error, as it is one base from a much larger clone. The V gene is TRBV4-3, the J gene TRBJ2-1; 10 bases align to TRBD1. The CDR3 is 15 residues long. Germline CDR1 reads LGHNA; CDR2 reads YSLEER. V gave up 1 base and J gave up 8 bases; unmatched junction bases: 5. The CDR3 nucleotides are TGCGCCAGCAGCCAAGGGACAGGGGGGGGTGATGAGCAGTTCTTC. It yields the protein CASSQGTGGGDEQFF.

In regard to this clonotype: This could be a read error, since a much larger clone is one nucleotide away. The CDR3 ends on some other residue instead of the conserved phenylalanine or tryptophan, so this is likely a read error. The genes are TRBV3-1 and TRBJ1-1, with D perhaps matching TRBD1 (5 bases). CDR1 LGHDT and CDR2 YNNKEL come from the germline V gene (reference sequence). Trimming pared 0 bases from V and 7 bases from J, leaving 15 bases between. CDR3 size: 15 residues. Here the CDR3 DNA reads TGTGCCAGCAGCCAAGACCTAACGGGGGGTAGTGAAGCTTTCTCT. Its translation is CASSQDLTGGSEAFS.

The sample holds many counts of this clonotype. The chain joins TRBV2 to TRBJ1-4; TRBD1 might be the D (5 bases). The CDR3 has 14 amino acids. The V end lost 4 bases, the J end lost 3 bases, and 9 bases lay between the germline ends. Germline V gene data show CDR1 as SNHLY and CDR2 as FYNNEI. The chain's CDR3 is CASSVTGPNEKLFF. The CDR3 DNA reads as TGTGCCAGCAGTGTCACAGGTCCTAATGAAAAACTGTTTTTT.

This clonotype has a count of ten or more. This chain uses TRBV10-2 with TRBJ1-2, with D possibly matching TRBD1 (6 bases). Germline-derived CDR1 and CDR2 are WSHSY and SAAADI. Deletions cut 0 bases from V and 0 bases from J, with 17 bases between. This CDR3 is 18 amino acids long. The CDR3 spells CASSESRAGAESNYGYTF. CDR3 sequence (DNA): TGCGCCAGCAGTGAGTCGAGAGCAGGGGCCGAATCTAACTATGGCTACACCTTC.

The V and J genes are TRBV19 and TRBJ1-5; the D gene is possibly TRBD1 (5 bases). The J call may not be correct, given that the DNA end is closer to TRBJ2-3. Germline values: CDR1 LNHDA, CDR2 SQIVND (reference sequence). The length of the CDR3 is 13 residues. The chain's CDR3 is CASSIQGNQPQYF. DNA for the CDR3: TGTGCCAGTAGTATCCAGGGAAATCAGCCCCAGTATTTT.

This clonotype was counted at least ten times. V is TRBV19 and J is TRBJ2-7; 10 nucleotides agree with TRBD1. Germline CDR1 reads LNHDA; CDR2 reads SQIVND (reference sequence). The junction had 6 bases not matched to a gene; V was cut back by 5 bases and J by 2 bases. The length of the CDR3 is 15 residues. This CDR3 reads CASSPGQGETYEQYF. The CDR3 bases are TGTGCCAGTAGTCCTGGACAGGGGGAAACCTACGAGCAGTACTTC.

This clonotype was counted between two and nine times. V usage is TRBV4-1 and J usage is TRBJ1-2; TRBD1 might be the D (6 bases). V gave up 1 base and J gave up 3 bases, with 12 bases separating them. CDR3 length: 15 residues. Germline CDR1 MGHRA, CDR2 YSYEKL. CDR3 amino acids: CASSQVKDSYYGYTF. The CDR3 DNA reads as TGCGCCAGCAGCCAAGTCAAGGACAGCTACTATGGCTACACCTTC.

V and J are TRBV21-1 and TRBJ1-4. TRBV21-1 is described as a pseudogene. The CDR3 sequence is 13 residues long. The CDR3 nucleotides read TGTGCCAGCAGCAAAGCGCTGTGGGATTGGCTGTTTTTT. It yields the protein CASSKALWDWLFF.

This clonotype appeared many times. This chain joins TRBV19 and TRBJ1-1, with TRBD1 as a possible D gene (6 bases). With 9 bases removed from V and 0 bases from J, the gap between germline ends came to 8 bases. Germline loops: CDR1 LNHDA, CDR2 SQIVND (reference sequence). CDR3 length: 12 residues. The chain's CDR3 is CASRTVNTEAFF. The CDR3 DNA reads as TGTGCCAGCAGGACAGTGAACACTGAAGCTTTCTTT.